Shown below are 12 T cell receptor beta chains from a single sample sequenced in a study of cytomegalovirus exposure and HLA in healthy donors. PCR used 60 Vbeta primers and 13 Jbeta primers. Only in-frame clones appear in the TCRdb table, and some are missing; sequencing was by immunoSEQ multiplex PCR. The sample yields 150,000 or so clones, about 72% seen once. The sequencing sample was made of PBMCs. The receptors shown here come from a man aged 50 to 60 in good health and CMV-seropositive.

CDR3 bases: TGTGCCAGCAGTGACTCGACCGGGGAGGCCACCGGGGAGCTGTTTTTT. Residues: CASSDSTGEATGELFF. This chain uses TRBV6-4 with TRBJ2-2; D possibly corresponds to TRBD2 (6 bases). Germline CDR1 and CDR2: MRHNA and SNTAGT. This CDR3 spans 16 amino acids. Trimming left V 0 bases short and J 4 bases short, with 12 bases between.

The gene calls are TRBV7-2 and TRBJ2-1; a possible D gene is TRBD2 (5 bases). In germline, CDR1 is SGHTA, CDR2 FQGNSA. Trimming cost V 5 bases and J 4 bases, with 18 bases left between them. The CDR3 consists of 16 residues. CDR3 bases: TGTGCCAGCAGCCCATTAGGCGGGCAGGTTTACAATGAGCAGTTCTTC. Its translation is CASSPLGGQVYNEQFF.

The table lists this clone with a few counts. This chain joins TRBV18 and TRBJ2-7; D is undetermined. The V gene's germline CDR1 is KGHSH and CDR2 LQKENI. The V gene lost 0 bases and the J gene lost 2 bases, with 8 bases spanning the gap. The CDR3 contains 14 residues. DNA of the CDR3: TGTGCCAGCTCACCACCCGGAGTTCCCTACGAGCAGTACTTC. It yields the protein CASSPPGVPYEQYF.

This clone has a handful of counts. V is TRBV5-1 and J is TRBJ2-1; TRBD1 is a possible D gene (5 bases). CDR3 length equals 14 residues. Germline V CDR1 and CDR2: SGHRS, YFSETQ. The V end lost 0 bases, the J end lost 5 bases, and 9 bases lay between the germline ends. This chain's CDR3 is CASSLGQRNNEQFF. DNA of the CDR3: TGCGCCAGCAGCTTGGGACAGAGAAACAATGAGCAGTTCTTC.

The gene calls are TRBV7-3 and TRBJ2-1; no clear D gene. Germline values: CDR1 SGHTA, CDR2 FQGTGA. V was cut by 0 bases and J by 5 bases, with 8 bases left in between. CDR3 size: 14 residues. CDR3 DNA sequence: TGTGCCAGCAGCTTAACCTCTGACAACAATGAGCAGTTCTTC. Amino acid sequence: CASSLTSDNNEQFF.

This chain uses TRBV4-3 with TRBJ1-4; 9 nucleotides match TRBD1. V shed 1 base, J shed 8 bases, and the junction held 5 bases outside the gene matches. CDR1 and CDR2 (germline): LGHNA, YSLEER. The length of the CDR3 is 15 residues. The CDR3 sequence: CASSQGWTGEEKLFF. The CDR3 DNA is TGCGCCAGCAGCCAAGGGTGGACAGGGGAAGAAAAACTGTTTTTT.

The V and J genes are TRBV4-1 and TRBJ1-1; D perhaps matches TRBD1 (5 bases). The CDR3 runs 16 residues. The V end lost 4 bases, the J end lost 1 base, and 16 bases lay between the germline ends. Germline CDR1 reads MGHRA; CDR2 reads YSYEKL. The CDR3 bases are TGCGCCAGCAGCCCCAAGATCCACGGACAGAACACTGAAGCTTTCTTT. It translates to CASSPKIHGQNTEAFF.

The CDR3 loop is CASSYSPGQSKNIQYF. CDR3 sequence (DNA): TGTGCCAGCAGTTACTCCCCGGGACAGAGCAAAAACATTCAGTACTTC. This chain uses TRBV6-5 with TRBJ2-4; 7 bases are shared with TRBD1. Germline-derived CDR1 and CDR2 are MNHEY and SVGAGI. V lost 0 bases, J lost 3 bases, and 5 bases stayed unmatched. This CDR3 comprises 16 residues.

The CDR3 DNA reads as TGCGCCAGCAGCGTACAGGAACAAGAGACCCAGTACTTC. This codes for CASSVQEQETQYF. This chain links TRBV5-1 with TRBJ2-5, with D perhaps matching TRBD1 (5 bases). Germline CDR1 is SGHRS and CDR2 is YFSETQ. V gave up 4 bases and J gave up 2 bases, with 9 bases separating them. The CDR3 totals 13 residues.

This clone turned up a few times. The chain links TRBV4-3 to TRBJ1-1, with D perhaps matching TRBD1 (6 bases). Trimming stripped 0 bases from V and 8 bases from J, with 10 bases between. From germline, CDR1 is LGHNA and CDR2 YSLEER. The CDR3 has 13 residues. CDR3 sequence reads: CASSQDGGAEAFF. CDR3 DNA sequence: TGCGCCAGCAGCCAAGATGGGGGGGCAGAAGCTTTCTTT.

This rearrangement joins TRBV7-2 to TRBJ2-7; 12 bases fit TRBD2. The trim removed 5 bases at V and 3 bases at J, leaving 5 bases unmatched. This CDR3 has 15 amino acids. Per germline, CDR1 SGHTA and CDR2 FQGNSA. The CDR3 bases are TGTGCCAGCAGCAGAGGACTAGCGGGGTACTACGAGCAGTACTTC. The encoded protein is CASSRGLAGYYEQYF.

CDR3 DNA sequence: TGCGCCAGCAGCCTCGGACTTGTAGAACGTAATTCACCCCTCCACTTT. Residues: CASSLGLVERNSPLHF. The rearrangement links TRBV5-1 to TRBJ1-6, with D unclear. The V gene's germline CDR1 is SGHRS and CDR2 YFSETQ. Trimming pared 4 bases from V and 6 bases from J, leaving 17 bases between. This CDR3 is 16 amino acids long.